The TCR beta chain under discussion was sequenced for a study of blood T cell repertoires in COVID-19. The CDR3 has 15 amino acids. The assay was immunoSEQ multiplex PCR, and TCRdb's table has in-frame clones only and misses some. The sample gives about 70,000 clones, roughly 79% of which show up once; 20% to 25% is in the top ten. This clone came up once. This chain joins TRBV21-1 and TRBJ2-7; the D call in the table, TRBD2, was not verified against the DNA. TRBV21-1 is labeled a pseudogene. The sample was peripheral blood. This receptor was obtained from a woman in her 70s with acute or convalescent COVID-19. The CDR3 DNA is TGTGCCAGCAGCAAACTACTAGCGGGGGTATACGAGCAGTACTTC. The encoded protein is CASSKLLAGVYEQYF.